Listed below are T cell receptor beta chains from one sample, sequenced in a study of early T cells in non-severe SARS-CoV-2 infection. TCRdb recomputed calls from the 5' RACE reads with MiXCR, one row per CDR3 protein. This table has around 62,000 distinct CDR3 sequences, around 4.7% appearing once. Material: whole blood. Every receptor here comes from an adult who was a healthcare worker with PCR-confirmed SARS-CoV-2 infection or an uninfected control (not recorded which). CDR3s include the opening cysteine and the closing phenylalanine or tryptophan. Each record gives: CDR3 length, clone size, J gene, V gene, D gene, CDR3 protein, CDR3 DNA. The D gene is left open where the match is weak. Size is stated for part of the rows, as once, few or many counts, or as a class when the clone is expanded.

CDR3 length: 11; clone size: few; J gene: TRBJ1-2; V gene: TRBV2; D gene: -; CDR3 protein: CATSVRYGYTF; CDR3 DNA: TGTGCCACCAGCGTCCGATATGGCTACACCTTC
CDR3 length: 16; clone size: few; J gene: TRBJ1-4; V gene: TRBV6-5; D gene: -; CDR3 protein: CASSPLRQALNEKLFF; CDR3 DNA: TGTGCCAGCAGTCCCTTGAGACAGGCCCTCAATGAAAAACTGTTTTTT
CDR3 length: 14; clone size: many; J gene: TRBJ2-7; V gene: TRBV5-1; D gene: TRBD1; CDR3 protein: CASSYDRGIYEQYF; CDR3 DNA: TGCGCCAGCAGTTACGACAGGGGAATCTACGAGCAGTACTTC
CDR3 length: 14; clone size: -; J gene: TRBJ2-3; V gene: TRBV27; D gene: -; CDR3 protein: CASSFGLAPDTQYF; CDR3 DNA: TGTGCCAGCAGTTTCGGCCTAGCGCCAGATACGCAGTATTTT
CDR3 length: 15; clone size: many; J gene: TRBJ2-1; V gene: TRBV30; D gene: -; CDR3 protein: CAWSVPIQGPREQFF; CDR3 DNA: TGTGCCTGGAGTGTTCCCATCCAGGGCCCACGCGAGCAGTTCTTC
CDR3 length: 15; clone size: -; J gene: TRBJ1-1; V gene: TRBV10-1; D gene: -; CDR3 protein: CASMPGEGPNTEAFF; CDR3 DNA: TGCGCCAGCATGCCAGGGGAGGGTCCGAACACTGAAGCTTTCTTT
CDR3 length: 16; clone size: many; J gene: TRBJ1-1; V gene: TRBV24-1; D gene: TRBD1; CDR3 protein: CATRGHEGWSGTEAFF; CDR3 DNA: TGTGCCACGAGGGGGCATGAGGGTTGGAGCGGGACTGAAGCTTTCTTT
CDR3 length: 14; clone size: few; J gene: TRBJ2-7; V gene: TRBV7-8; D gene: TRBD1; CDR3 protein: CASSPNLGTGQQYF; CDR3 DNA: TGTGCCAGCAGCCCGAACTTAGGGACAGGGCAGCAGTACTTC
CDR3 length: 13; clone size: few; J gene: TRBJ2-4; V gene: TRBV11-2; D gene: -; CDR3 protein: CASSWVEGNIQYF; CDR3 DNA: TGTGCCAGCAGCTGGGTGGAAGGGAACATTCAGTACTTC
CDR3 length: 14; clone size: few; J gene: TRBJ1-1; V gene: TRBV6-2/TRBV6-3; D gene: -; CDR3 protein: CASSPGRRNTEAFF; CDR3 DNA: TGTGCCAGCAGCCCGGGACGCCGGAACACTGAAGCTTTCTTT
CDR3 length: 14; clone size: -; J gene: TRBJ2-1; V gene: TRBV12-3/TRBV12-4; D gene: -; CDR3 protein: CASSYETTYNEQFF; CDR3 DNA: TGTGCCAGCAGTTACGAGACTACCTACAATGAGCAGTTCTTC
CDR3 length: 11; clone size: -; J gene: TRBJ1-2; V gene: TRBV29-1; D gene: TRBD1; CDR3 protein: CSVWTGNGYTF; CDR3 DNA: TGCAGCGTATGGACAGGGAACGGCTACACCTTC
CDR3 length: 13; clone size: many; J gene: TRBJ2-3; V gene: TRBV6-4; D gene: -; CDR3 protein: CASAPTTPDTQYF; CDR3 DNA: TGTGCCAGCGCTCCGACTACCCCAGATACGCAGTATTTT
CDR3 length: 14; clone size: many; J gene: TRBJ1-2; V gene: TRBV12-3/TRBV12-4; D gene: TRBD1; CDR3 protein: CASSWTGGGYGYTF; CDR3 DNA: TGTGCCAGCAGTTGGACAGGGGGAGGCTATGGCTACACCTTC
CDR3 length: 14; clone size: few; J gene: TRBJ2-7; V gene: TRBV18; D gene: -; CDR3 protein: CASSPAAPSYEQYF; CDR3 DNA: TGTGCCAGCTCACCAGCGGCTCCTTCCTACGAGCAGTACTTC
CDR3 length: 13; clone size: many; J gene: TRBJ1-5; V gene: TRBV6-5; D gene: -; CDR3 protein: CASKEGRNQPQHF; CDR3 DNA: TGTGCCAGCAAAGAGGGGCGCAATCAGCCCCAGCATTTT
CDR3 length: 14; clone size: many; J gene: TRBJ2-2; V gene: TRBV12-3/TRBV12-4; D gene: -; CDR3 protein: CASSSWGHTGELFF; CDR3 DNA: TGTGCCAGCAGTTCCTGGGGACACACCGGGGAGCTGTTTTTT
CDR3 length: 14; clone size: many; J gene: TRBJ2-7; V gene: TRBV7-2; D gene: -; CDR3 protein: CASSLTGPGDEQYF; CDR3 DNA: TGTGCCAGCAGCCTGACGGGACCTGGGGACGAGCAGTACTTC
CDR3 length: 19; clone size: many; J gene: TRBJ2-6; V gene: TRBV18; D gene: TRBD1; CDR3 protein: CASSPVPGQGATGANVLTF; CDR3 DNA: TGTGCCAGCTCACCAGTCCCGGGACAGGGGGCCACTGGGGCCAACGTCCTGACTTTC
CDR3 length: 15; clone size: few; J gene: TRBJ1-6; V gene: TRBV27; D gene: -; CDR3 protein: CASSLYRNNNSPLHF; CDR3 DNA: TGTGCCAGCAGTTTATACAGGAATAATAATTCACCCCTCCACTTT
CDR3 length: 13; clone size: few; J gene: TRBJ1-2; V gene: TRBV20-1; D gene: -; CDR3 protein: CSARDSGNYGYTF; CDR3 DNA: TGCAGTGCTAGAGACTCAGGGAACTATGGCTACACCTTC
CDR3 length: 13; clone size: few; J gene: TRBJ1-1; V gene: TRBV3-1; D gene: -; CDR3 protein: CASSQDGDTEAFF; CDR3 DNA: TGTGCCAGCAGCCAAGATGGGGACACTGAAGCTTTCTTT
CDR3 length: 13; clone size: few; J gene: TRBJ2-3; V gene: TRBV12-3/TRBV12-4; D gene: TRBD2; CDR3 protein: CASGRTSRDTQYF; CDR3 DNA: TGTGCCAGCGGACGGACTAGCCGGGATACGCAGTATTTT
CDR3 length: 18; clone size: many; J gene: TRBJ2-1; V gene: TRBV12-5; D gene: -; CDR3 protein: CASGLVLGRGSSYNEQFF; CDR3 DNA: TGTGCTAGTGGTTTGGTACTGGGGCGGGGAAGCTCCTACAATGAGCAGTTCTTC
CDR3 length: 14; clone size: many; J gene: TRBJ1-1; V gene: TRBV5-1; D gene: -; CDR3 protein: CASSLSRSNTEAFF; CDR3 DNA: TGCGCCAGCAGCTTGAGCCGGTCGAACACTGAAGCTTTCTTT
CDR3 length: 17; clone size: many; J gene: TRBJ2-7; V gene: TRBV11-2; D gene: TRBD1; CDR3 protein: CASSLDRPGTASYEQYF; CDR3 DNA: TGTGCCAGCAGCTTAGACCGTCCCGGGACAGCCTCCTACGAGCAGTACTTC
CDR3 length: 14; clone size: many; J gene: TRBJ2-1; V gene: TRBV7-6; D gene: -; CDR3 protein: CASSLGDTYNEQFF; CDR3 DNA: TGTGCCAGCAGCTTAGGGGACACATACAATGAGCAGTTCTTC
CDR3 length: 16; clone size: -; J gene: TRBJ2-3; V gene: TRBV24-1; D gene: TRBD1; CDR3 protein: CATSDRDRGLGDTQYF; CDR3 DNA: TGTGCCACCAGTGATCGGGACAGGGGATTAGGGGATACGCAGTATTTT
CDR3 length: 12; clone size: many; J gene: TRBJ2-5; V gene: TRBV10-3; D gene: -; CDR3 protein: CAISVNGETQYF; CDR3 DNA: TGTGCCATCAGTGTCAACGGGGAGACCCAGTACTTC
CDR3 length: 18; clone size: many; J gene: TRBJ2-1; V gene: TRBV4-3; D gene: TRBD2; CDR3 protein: CASSQAFSGRMSGNEQFF; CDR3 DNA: TGCGCCAGCAGCCAAGCTTTTAGCGGGAGGATGTCTGGGAATGAGCAGTTCTTC
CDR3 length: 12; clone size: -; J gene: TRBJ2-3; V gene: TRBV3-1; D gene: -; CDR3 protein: CASSYRGDTQYF; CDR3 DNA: TGTGCCAGCAGTTATAGGGGAGATACGCAGTATTTT
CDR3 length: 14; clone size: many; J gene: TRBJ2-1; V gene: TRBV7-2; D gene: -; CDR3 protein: CASSSNRVWNEQFF; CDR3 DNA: TGTGCCAGCAGCTCCAACAGGGTTTGGAATGAGCAGTTCTTC
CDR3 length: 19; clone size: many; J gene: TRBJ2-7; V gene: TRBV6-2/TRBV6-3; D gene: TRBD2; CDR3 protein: CASNRTRGLAGGDPGEQYF; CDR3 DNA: TGTGCCAGCAACCGAACGAGGGGACTAGCGGGAGGCGATCCGGGGGAGCAGTACTTC
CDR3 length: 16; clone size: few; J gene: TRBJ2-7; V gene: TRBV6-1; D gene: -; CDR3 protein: CASRESRGSRSYEQYF; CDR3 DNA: TGTGCCAGCAGGGAGAGTCGGGGCTCTCGCTCCTACGAGCAGTACTTC
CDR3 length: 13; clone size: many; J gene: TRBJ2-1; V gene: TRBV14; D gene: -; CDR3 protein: CASSQGYEDEQFF; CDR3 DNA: TGTGCCAGCAGCCAAGGGTATGAGGATGAGCAGTTCTTC
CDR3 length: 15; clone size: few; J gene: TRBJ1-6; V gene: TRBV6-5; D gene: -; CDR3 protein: CASSYSQGWNSPLHF; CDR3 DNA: TGTGCCAGCAGTTATAGCCAGGGGTGGAATTCACCCCTCCACTTT
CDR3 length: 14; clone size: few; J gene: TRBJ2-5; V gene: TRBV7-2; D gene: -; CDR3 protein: CASSFGGPRETQYF; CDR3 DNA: TGTGCCAGCAGCTTTGGAGGTCCGAGGGAGACCCAGTACTTC
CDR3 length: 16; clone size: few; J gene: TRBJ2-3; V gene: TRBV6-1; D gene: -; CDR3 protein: CASSESMRGGRDTQYF; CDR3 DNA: TGTGCCAGCAGTGAAAGTATGCGGGGTGGGCGAGATACGCAGTATTTT
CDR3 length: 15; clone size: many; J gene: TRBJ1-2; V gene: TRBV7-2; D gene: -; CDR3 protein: CASSPSMGSNYGYTF; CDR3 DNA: TGTGCCAGCAGCCCTAGTATGGGGTCCAACTATGGCTACACCTTC
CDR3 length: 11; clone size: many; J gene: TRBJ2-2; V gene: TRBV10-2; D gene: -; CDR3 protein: CASFWNGELFF; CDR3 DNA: TGCGCCAGCTTTTGGAACGGGGAGCTGTTTTTT
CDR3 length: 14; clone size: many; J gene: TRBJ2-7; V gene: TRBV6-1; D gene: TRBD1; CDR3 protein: CASSPTGNSYEQYF; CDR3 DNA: TGTGCCAGCAGCCCGACAGGGAACTCCTACGAGCAGTACTTC
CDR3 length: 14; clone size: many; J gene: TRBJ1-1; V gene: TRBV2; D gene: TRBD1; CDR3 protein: CASSVHRGGTEAFF; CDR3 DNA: TGTGCCAGCAGTGTCCACAGGGGTGGAACTGAAGCTTTCTTT
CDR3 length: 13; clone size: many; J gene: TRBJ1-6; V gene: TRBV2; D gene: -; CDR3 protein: CASSETRVSPLHF; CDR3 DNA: TGTGCCAGCAGTGAAACCAGGGTTTCACCCCTCCACTTT
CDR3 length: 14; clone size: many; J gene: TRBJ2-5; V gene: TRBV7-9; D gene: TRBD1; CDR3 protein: CASSPGTGVETQYF; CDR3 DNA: TGTGCCAGCAGCCCCGGGACAGGGGTTGAGACCCAGTACTTC
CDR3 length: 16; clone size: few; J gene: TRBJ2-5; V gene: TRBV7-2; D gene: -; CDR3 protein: CASSLGVGVGQETQYF; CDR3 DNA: TGTGCCAGCAGCTTGGGAGTGGGTGTTGGCCAAGAGACCCAGTACTTC
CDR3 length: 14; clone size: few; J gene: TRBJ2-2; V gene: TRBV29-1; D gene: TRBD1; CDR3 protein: CSAQTGGSTGELFF; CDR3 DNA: TGCAGCGCCCAGACAGGGGGTAGCACCGGGGAGCTGTTTTTT
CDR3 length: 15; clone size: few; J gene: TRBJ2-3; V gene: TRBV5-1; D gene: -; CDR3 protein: CASRRDVGIGDTQYF; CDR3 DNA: TGCGCCAGCAGAAGGGACGTGGGGATCGGGGATACGCAGTATTTT
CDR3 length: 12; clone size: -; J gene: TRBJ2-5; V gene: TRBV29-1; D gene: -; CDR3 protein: CSVRDVQETQYF; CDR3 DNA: TGCAGCGTCCGGGACGTACAAGAGACCCAGTACTTC
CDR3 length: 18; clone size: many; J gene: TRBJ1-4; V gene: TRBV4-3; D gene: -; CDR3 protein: CASSQALVSGQTNEKLFF; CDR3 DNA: TGCGCCAGCAGCCAAGCACTCGTGAGTGGGCAGACTAATGAAAAACTGTTTTTT
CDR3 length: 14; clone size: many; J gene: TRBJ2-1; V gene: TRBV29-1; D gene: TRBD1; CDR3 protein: CSVDGGTGSHEQFF; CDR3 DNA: TGCAGCGTTGATGGAGGGACAGGGAGTCATGAGCAGTTCTTC